This passage covers 29 T cell receptor beta chains from one sample sequenced in a study of T cells in Graves' hyperthyroidism and ophthalmopathy. The CDR3 regions of TCR beta were amplified from RNA transcripts. The HTBI primer set served for first-round RT-PCR of the TCR CDR3. Via MiXCR, TCRdb re-called the multiplex PCR reads, giving one row per CDR3 protein. The profile shows under 800,000 distinct CDR3 sequences, 11% to 15% of them singletons. Sequences were obtained from blood. Source of these receptors: a woman younger than 30 with Graves' hyperthyroidism.

This clonotype has ten or more counts. The rearrangement uses TRBV7-9 and TRBJ2-1, with TRBD2 matching 10 bases. The CDR3 runs 15 residues. The ends lost 3 bases at V and 9 bases at J; junction bases unmatched: 8. CDR1 is SEHNR, CDR2 FQNEAQ, per germline (reference sequence). As DNA, the CDR3 is TGTGCCAGCAGCTTTAGTTCGCTAGCGGGAGCTGAGCAGTTCTTC. The encoded protein is CASSFSSLAGAEQFF.

The chain uses TRBV2 and TRBJ1-6, with 8 bases that match TRBD1. CDR3 size: 17 residues. V dropped 5 bases and J dropped 0; count of bases not matched to a gene: 6. Germline CDR1 and CDR2: SNHLY and FYNNEI. The CDR3 nucleotides read TGTGCCAGCAGTCGTCAGGGGGCTCGCTCCTATAATTCACCCCTCCACTTT. Its protein product is CASSRQGARSYNSPLHF.

There are many counts of this clonotype. The rearrangement links TRBV20-1 to TRBJ2-7; possible D gene TRBD2, 5 bases. Germline V gene data show CDR1 as DFQATT and CDR2 as SNEGSKA (reference sequence). The V end was cut by 1 base, the J end by 6 bases, with 16 bases between. The CDR3 has 14 amino acids. Here the CDR3 reads CSARVRPGMGEQYF. The CDR3 DNA sequence: TGCAGTGCTAGAGTGAGGCCGGGAATGGGCGAGCAGTACTTC.

This clonotype was counted between two and nine times. The chain joins TRBV29-1 to TRBJ1-2, with a weak D call TRBD1 (6 bases). CDR1 is SQVTM and CDR2 is ANQGSEA in the germline V gene. This CDR3 region has 15 residues. V was pared by 7 bases and J by 8 bases, with 26 bases between. Written as DNA, the CDR3 is TGCAGCGGCTGGTGGCGACACAGGGATCGGGACGGCTACACCTTC. It encodes CSGWWRHRDRDGYTF.

This clonotype was seen once. A clone one base away is much larger, so this may be a read error. No conserved phenylalanine or tryptophan ends this CDR3, so it is likely a read error. The rearrangement links TRBV18 to TRBJ1-5, with D unclear. V was shortened by 2 bases and J by 0 bases, with 8 bases between the two germline ends. The CDR3 extends over 15 amino acids. CDR1 is KGHSH and CDR2 is LQKENI in the germline V gene. The CDR3 sequence: CASSPGRHSNQPQHS. CDR3 nucleotides: TGTGCCAGCTCACCAGGGAGACATAGCAATCAGCCCCAGCATTCT.

This clonotype was recorded a few times. The rearrangement joins TRBV7-9 to TRBJ2-7; no definite D call. V was trimmed by 3 bases and J by 0 bases, leaving 9 bases between them. The CDR3 contains 14 residues. The germline gives CDR1 SEHNR, CDR2 FQNEAQ (reference sequence). The CDR3 DNA reads as TGTGCCAGCAGCTTCGGTTTTAGCTCCTACGAGCAGTACTTC. This encodes CASSFGFSSYEQYF.

This clonotype was detected only a few times. The chain couples TRBV4-1 to TRBJ2-3; TRBD2 is a possible D gene (5 bases). V was shortened by 2 bases and J by 1 base, with 7 bases between the two germline ends. Germline-derived CDR1 and CDR2 are MGHRA and YSYEKL. CDR3 length equals 14 residues. CDR3 sequence reads: CASSQSGGTDTQYF. CDR3 sequence (DNA): TGCGCCAGCAGCCAAAGCGGCGGCACAGATACGCAGTATTTT.

This clonotype was detected ten times or more. This chain links TRBV2 with TRBJ2-5; 9 nucleotides agree with TRBD1. With 2 bases clipped from V and 5 bases from J, the junction kept 9 bases outside the gene matches. CDR3 size: 16 residues. CDR1 and CDR2 (germline): SNHLY, FYNNEI. This chain's CDR3 is CASSEPGQGTLETQYF. For the CDR3, the DNA is TGTGCCAGCAGTGAACCGGGACAGGGTACTTTGGAGACCCAGTACTTC.

In this sample, this clonotype turned up many times. The chain recombines TRBV11-2 with TRBJ2-3; D gene unclear. V lost 3 bases to trimming and J lost 5 bases, with 21 bases between them. The CDR3 is made up of 17 amino acids. Per germline, CDR1 SGHAT and CDR2 FQNNGV. CDR3 protein: CASSFRIRGQTEDTQYF. The CDR3 bases are TGTGCCAGCAGCTTCCGTATACGAGGTCAAACTGAAGATACGCAGTATTTT. The full variable domain, in which reference TRBV11-2 and TRBJ2-3 provide the parts outside the CDR3, is EAGVAQSPRYKIIEKRQSVAFWCNPISGHATLYWYQQILGQGPKLLIQFQNNGVVDDSQLPKDRFSAERLKGVDSTLKIQPAKLEDSAVYLCASSFRIRGQTEDTQYFGPGTRLTVL.

This clonotype was found many times. This sequence joins TRBV30 and TRBJ1-1, with 7 positions matching TRBD1. V lost 4 bases to trimming and J lost 5 bases; unmatched junction nucleotides: 10. This CDR3 region has 14 residues. Looked up from germline, CDR1 is GTSNPN and CDR2 is SVGIG (reference sequence). The CDR3 DNA reads TGTGCCTGGAACCTCCCCGAGACAGGGACTGAAGCTTTCTTT. This codes for CAWNLPETGTEAFF. Full variable domain (outside the CDR3, taken from reference TRBV30 and TRBJ1-1): SQTIHQWPATLVQPVGSPLSLECTVEGTSNPNLYWYRQAAGRGLQLLFYSVGIGQISSEVPQNLSASRPQDRQFILSSKKLLLSDSGFYLCAWNLPETGTEAFFGQGTRLTVV.

The chain combines TRBV27 with TRBJ2-5; 8 nucleotides align to TRBD1. V lost 2 bases to trimming and J lost 3 bases; unmatched junction nucleotides: 8. Germline assignment: CDR1 MNHEY and CDR2 SMNVEV (reference sequence). The CDR3 contains 16 residues. CDR3 sequence (DNA): TGTGCCAGCAGTTTAACGGCCCACAGGGGGAAAGAGACCCAGTACTTC. Amino acid sequence: CASSLTAHRGKETQYF.

The chain couples TRBV12-5 to TRBJ2-1, with 14 positions matching TRBD2. The trim removed 5 bases at V and 0 bases at J, leaving 6 bases unmatched. CDR3 length equals 18 residues. The germline V gene has CDR1 LGHNT and CDR2 FRNRAP. In nucleotides, the CDR3 is TGTGCTAGTGGTATGGGACTAGCGGGAGTGAGCTCCTACAATGAGCAGTTCTTC. Its translation: CASGMGLAGVSSYNEQFF.

This clonotype was recorded a few times. The rearrangement joins TRBV19 to TRBJ2-1; TRBD2 agrees at 11 bases. This CDR3 is 14 amino acids long. V lost 8 bases, J lost 7 bases, and 7 bases stayed unmatched. Germline CDR1 and CDR2: LNHDA and SQIVND (reference sequence). This CDR3 is CASAGASGRNEQFF. The CDR3 DNA reads as TGTGCCAGTGCGGGGGCTAGCGGGAGGAATGAGCAGTTCTTC.

This clonotype occurred many times. This chain links TRBV20-1 with TRBJ1-1; D is ambiguous. From germline, CDR1 is DFQATT and CDR2 SNEGSKA (reference sequence). The CDR3 spans 11 residues. V shed 4 bases and J shed 4 bases, with 7 bases lying between them. CDR3 sequence (DNA): TGCAGTGCTAAGAGGGCCACTGAAGCTTTCTTT. It codes for CSAKRATEAFF.

There are a few counts of this clonotype. This sequence joins TRBV12-3 or TRBV12-4 and TRBJ1-5, with D unresolved. Trimming removed 2 bases at V and 5 bases at J, with 7 bases between. This CDR3 region has 13 residues. CDR3 sequence: CASSLPGYQPQHF. CDR3 coding DNA: TGTGCCAGCAGTTTACCAGGCTATCAGCCCCAGCATTTT.

The sample holds a few counts of this clonotype. The V call is TRBV10-3, the J call TRBJ2-5; D possibly matches TRBD1 or TRBD2 (5 bases each). The CDR3 covers 13 residues. Germline V CDR1 and CDR2: ENHRY, SYGVKD. Between the trimmed V and J ends, which lost 6 bases and 7 bases, there was a span of 15 bases. For the CDR3, the DNA is TGTGCCATCAGCGGACACGGAGGTGGGACCCAGTACTTC. As protein: CAISGHGGGTQYF.

The table lists this clonotype with many counts. This CDR3 is CASSPGGRRQETQYF. In DNA, the CDR3 is TGTGCCAGCAGCCCGGGGGGGCGCAGACAAGAGACCCAGTACTTC. The chain combines TRBV7-2 with TRBJ2-5; 8 bases line up with TRBD2. Germline CDR1 and CDR2: SGHTA and FQGNSA. The CDR3 extends over 15 amino acids. The trim removed 5 bases at V and 2 bases at J, leaving 7 bases unmatched.

The rearrangement joins TRBV4-2 to TRBJ1-3; tentatively, D is TRBD1 (5 bases). Germline CDR1 is LGHNA and CDR2 is YNFKEQ. The ends were cut back, 2 bases at V and 4 bases at J, with 6 bases in the middle. The CDR3 runs to 13 residues. CDR3 amino acids: CASSQRQGNTIYF. In DNA form, the CDR3 reads TGTGCCAGCAGCCAAAGACAGGGAAACACCATATATTTT.

This clonotype was seen repeatedly, ten times or more. The V gene is TRBV6-2 or TRBV6-3, the J gene TRBJ2-1; 14 bases agree with TRBD2. After removal of 7 bases from V and 10 bases from J, the junction contained 21 bases not matched to a gene. Per the germline V gene, CDR1 is MNHEY and CDR2 is SVGEGT. The CDR3 consists of 19 residues. CDR3 protein: CASIRPGLAGEASRREQFF. CDR3 nucleotides: TGTGCCAGCATAAGACCGGGACTAGCGGGAGAGGCGTCCAGAAGGGAGCAGTTCTTC.

This clonotype occurred many times. The chain couples TRBV11-3 to TRBJ2-2; 11 bases fit TRBD1. Trimming removed 6 bases from V and 5 bases from J; junction bases left unmatched: 8. The germline V gene encodes CDR1 SGHNT and CDR2 YENEEA. The CDR3 covers 16 residues. The CDR3 sequence: CASRSPGTGGTGELFF. Written as DNA, the CDR3 is TGTGCCAGCAGGTCCCCCGGGACAGGGGGTACCGGGGAGCTGTTTTTT.

This clonotype appeared many times. V usage is TRBV7-2 and J usage is TRBJ2-7; 7 bases agree with TRBD2. The V gene's germline CDR1 is SGHTA and CDR2 FQGNSA. Trimming took 4 bases from V and 3 from J; bases not matched to a gene: 18. CDR3 length: 18 residues. The CDR3 coding sequence is TGTGCCAGCAGCTCCCTCTCGCGTTTGGCTAGCGGAGACTACGAGCAGTACTTC. Protein sequence: CASSSLSRLASGDYEQYF.

The chain uses TRBV4-1 and TRBJ2-7; 8 nucleotides line up with TRBD1. Germline-derived CDR1 and CDR2 are MGHRA and YSYEKL. The length of the CDR3 is 16 residues. After removal of 1 base from V and 7 bases from J, the junction contained 12 bases not matched to a gene. CDR3 loop: CASSQGPRTGYWEQYF. The CDR3 bases are TGCGCCAGCAGCCAAGGTCCTAGGACAGGGTATTGGGAGCAGTACTTC.

A note on this clonotype: Possible read error: a much larger clone is one base away. The V and J genes are TRBV28 and TRBJ2-1, with TRBD1 as a possible D gene (6 bases). The DNA matches TRBJ2-7 better at its end, which makes the J call doubtful. This CDR3 region has 15 residues. Germline assignment: CDR1 MDHEN and CDR2 SYDVKM. DNA of the CDR3: TGTGCCAGCAGTTTAATGGACAGATTGTACAATGAGCAGTACTTC. This sequence encodes CASSLMDRLYNEQYF.

This clonotype was observed many times. This chain uses TRBV28 with TRBJ1-4; a weak D match, TRBD1 (6 bases). Between the trimmed V and J ends, which lost 1 base and 4 bases, there was a span of 19 bases. Germline lookup yields CDR1 MDHEN and CDR2 SYDVKM. The CDR3 totals 18 residues. DNA for the CDR3: TGTGCCAGCAGTTTATTCTTCGTCCCAGGGGTTAATAATGAAAAACTGTTTTTT. This codes for CASSLFFVPGVNNEKLFF.

The J gene is TRBJ1-2, the V gene TRBV29-1, with 12 bases fitting TRBD1. The CDR3 length is 16 residues. Losses at the gene ends were 4 bases for V and 4 bases for J; bases not matched to a gene: 10. Germline CDR1 is SQVTM and CDR2 is ANQGSEA. CDR3 region: CSVAGTGGQLGYGYTF. The CDR3 region has the DNA TGCAGCGTTGCAGGGACAGGGGGCCAACTAGGCTATGGCTACACCTTC.

J is TRBJ1-1 and V is TRBV7-2; unclear D gene. This CDR3 comprises 13 residues. V lost 8 bases, J lost 2 bases, and 12 bases lay in between. Looked up from germline, CDR1 is SGHTA and CDR2 is FQGNSA. CDR3 nucleotides: TGTGCCAGCGGTTTCGGCCCAAACACTGAAGCTTTCTTT. Amino acid sequence: CASGFGPNTEAFF. Together with reference TRBV7-2 and TRBJ1-1, the CDR3 gives the full variable domain: GAGVSQSPSNKVTEKGKDVELRCDPISGHTALYWYRQSLGQGLEFLIYFQGNSAPDKSGLPSDRFSAERTGGSVSTLTIQRTQQEDSAVYLCASGFGPNTEAFFGQGTRLTVV.

The genes are TRBV7-9 and TRBJ1-2; D ambiguous. The CDR3 spans 13 residues. In germline, CDR1 is SEHNR, CDR2 FQNEAQ (reference sequence). Trimming shortened V by 11 bases and J by 7 bases, and 20 bases separated the two germline ends. DNA of the CDR3: TGTGCCGGTACCGGGCCGAGATTACGTGGCTACACCTTC. It yields the protein CAGTGPRLRGYTF. Supplemented by reference TRBV7-9 and TRBJ1-2, the full variable domain reads DTGVSQNPRHKITKRGQNVTFRCDPISEHNRLYWYRQTLGQGPEFLTYFQNEAQLEKSRLLSDRFSAERPKGSFSTLEIQRTEQGDSAMYLCAGTGPRLRGYTFGSGTRLTVV.

In this sample, this clonotype turned up many times. CDR3 sequence reads: CASWGGMAGQYNEQFF. DNA of the CDR3: TGTGCCAGCTGGGGGGGGATGGCAGGGCAATACAATGAGCAGTTCTTC. V is TRBV27 and J is TRBJ2-1, with 7 bases that match TRBD2. V trimming: 8 bases; J trimming: 4 bases; junction bases outside the gene matches: 14. The CDR3 spans 16 residues. Germline V gene lookup returns CDR1 MNHEY and CDR2 SMNVEV (reference sequence).

The rearrangement joins TRBV29-1 to TRBJ2-7; 11 nucleotides agree with TRBD2. CDR1 is SQVTM, CDR2 ANQGSEA, per germline. V trimming: 6 bases; J trimming: 6 bases; junction bases outside the gene matches: 7. The CDR3 extends over 13 amino acids. Here the CDR3 reads CSVPGLAECEQYF. For the CDR3, the DNA is TGCAGCGTGCCGGGACTAGCGGAGTGCGAGCAGTACTTC.